Each of the 22 T cell receptor beta chains below was sequenced from the same sample in a study of blood T cell repertoires in COVID-19. Repertoires were generated with immunoSEQ multiplex PCR, while TCRdb's copy carries only in-frame clones and drops some. The sample shows approximately 100,000 clones, around 85% of them seen only once. The specimen sequenced was peripheral blood. The source of these receptors is a man in his sixties with acute or convalescent COVID-19.

The rearrangement uses TRBV7-8 and TRBJ1-5, with a tentative D call TRBD1 (6 bases). The V gene's germline CDR1 is SGHVS and CDR2 FQNEAQ. The CDR3 loop spans 17 amino acids. V gave up 2 bases and J gave up 9 bases, with 23 bases separating them. The CDR3 spells CASSLNSWQVRGGPQHF. For the CDR3, the DNA is TGTGCCAGCAGCTTAAATTCTTGGCAGGTCCGAGGGGGGCCCCAGCATTTT.

By its share, this clone is medium-sized (0.01 to 0.1%). The same CDR3 also results from other DNA sequences found in this sample. This rearrangement joins TRBV9 to TRBJ2-3; D remains unclear. The V gene's germline CDR1 is SGDLS and CDR2 YYNGEE. The ends were cut back, 0 bases at V and 4 bases at J, with 6 bases in the middle. The CDR3 has 13 residues. The CDR3 DNA reads TGTGCCAGCAGCGTAGGAAGCCCAGATACGCAGTATTTT. It codes for CASSVGSPDTQYF.

This chain connects TRBV5-1 to TRBJ1-6; tentatively, D is TRBD1 (5 bases). V lost 5 bases, J lost 9 bases, and 18 bases lay in between. The CDR3 sequence is 15 residues long. CDR1 is SGHRS, CDR2 YFSETQ, per germline. The CDR3 loop is CASSPGGQRISPLHF. The CDR3 DNA sequence: TGCGCCAGCAGTCCGGGGGGTCAAAGAATTTCACCCCTCCACTTT. Complete variable domain (other parts from reference TRBV5-1 and TRBJ1-6): KAGVTQTPRYLIKTRGQQVTLSCSPISGHRSVSWYQQTPGQGLQFLFEYFSETQRNKGNFPGRFSGRQFSNSRSEMNVSTLELGDSALYLCASSPGGQRISPLHFGNGTRLTVT.

The chain employs TRBV28 and TRBJ2-1, with 9 bases that match TRBD1. This CDR3 contains 17 residues. Germline V CDR1 and CDR2: MDHEN, SYDVKM. V lost 7 bases to trimming and J lost 1 base; unmatched junction nucleotides: 11. The CDR3 sequence: CASKGGPGQGSYNEQFF. CDR3 in DNA: TGTGCCAGCAAGGGGGGACCGGGACAGGGTTCCTACAATGAGCAGTTCTTC. The variable domain in full, with the rest retrieved from reference TRBV28 and TRBJ2-1, is DVKVTQSSRYLVKRTGEKVFLECVQDMDHENMFWYRQDPGLGLRLIYFSYDVKMKEKGDIPEGYSVSREKKERFSLILESASTNQTSMYLCASKGGPGQGSYNEQFFGPGTRLTVL.

The DNA of the CDR3 is TGTGCCAGCTCACCCACAGCGGGAGGAGGTTACGAGCAGTACTTC. It specifies CASSPTAGGGYEQYF. The chain recombines TRBV18 with TRBJ2-7; 9 bases align to TRBD2. With 3 bases clipped from V and 4 bases from J, the junction kept 7 bases outside the gene matches. This CDR3 comprises 15 residues. Germline CDR1 KGHSH, CDR2 LQKENI.

This sequence joins TRBV11-2 and TRBJ2-7; unclear D gene. Germline V gene data show CDR1 as SGHAT and CDR2 as FQNNGV. The CDR3 runs 14 residues. V shed 0 bases and J shed 5 bases, with 11 bases lying between them. The CDR3 bases are TGTGCCAGCAGCTTAGACCCACAAATCCACGAGCAGTACTTC. Translation gives CASSLDPQIHEQYF.

The chain joins TRBV28 to TRBJ2-7, with 7 bases identical to TRBD2. V was pared by 7 bases and J by 1 base, with 7 bases of the junction left unmatched. This CDR3 contains 14 residues. Germline CDR1 MDHEN, CDR2 SYDVKM. The DNA of the CDR3 is TGTGCCAGCAAAGGGGAGGGAAGGTCCTACGAGCAGTACTTC. Its translation: CASKGEGRSYEQYF.

This chain connects TRBV7-2 to TRBJ2-5; D not certain. This CDR3 has 13 residues. CDR1 and CDR2 (germline): SGHTA, FQGNSA. V shed 5 bases and J shed 2 bases, with 9 bases lying between them. The CDR3 here is CASSVVSQETQYF. The CDR3 nucleotides read TGTGCCAGCAGCGTTGTTAGTCAAGAGACCCAGTACTTC.

This clone was seen only once. The rearrangement uses TRBV27 and TRBJ2-2, with D perhaps matching TRBD1 (6 bases). V lost 2 bases and J lost 0, with 10 bases in between. The CDR3 sequence is 16 residues long. Looked up from germline, CDR1 is MNHEY and CDR2 is SMNVEV (reference sequence). Here the CDR3 DNA reads TGTGCCAGCAGTTTAACAGGACAGACGAACACCGGGGAGCTGTTTTTT. Translating gives CASSLTGQTNTGELFF.

V usage is TRBV6-6 and J usage is TRBJ2-5; TRBD2 matches at 13 bases. CDR1 and CDR2 (germline): MNHNY, SVGAGI (reference sequence). The CDR3 consists of 17 residues. Trimming at V came to 5 bases and at J to 1 base, leaving 7 bases not matched to a gene. The CDR3, as DNA: TGTGCCAGCAGTCATGGACTAGCGGGGGCCTTCCAAGAGACCCAGTACTTC. The encoded protein is CASSHGLAGAFQETQYF.

The chain links TRBV7-9 to TRBJ1-1; 7 bases align to TRBD1. Germline V lookup: CDR1 SEHNR, CDR2 FQNEAQ (reference sequence). J lost 1 base, V lost 3 bases, and 5 bases had no gene match. The length of the CDR3 is 15 residues. CDR3 DNA: TGTGCCAGCAGCTTCCTGGGACAGTCGAACACTGAAGCTTTCTTT. It translates to CASSFLGQSNTEAFF.

The chain combines TRBV9 with TRBJ2-3; D is unresolved. In germline, CDR1 is SGDLS, CDR2 YYNGEE. Trimming cost V 3 bases and J 1 base, with 12 bases left between them. CDR3 length: 15 amino acids. The DNA for the CDR3 is TGTGCCAGCAGCGAGGCGGTGGCTGGCACAGATACGCAGTATTTT. It encodes CASSEAVAGTDTQYF.

This chain uses TRBV6-5 with TRBJ1-1, with a possible D match to TRBD1 (6 bases). The CDR3 runs to 13 residues. Germline V gives CDR1 MNHEY, CDR2 SVGAGI. V was clipped by 5 bases and J by 11 bases, with 18 bases between them. In DNA form, the CDR3 reads TGTGCCAGCAGTAAACAGGGACCGCCGAGTGCTTTCTTT. Its translation: CASSKQGPPSAFF.

The chain links TRBV10-3 to TRBJ1-4, with a possible D match to TRBD1 (5 bases). There are 16 residues in the CDR3. Per germline, CDR1 ENHRY and CDR2 SYGVKD. V was cut by 6 bases and J by 5 bases, with 19 bases left in between. For the CDR3, the DNA is TGTGCCATCAGCAAAGATAAACCGGGACTAAATGAAAAACTGTTTTTT. This codes for CAISKDKPGLNEKLFF.

This clone was counted once. Other DNA sequences in the same sample also yield this CDR3. V usage is TRBV7-2 and J usage is TRBJ2-5, with TRBD2 identical over 14 bases. Germline values: CDR1 SGHTA, CDR2 FQGNSA. The V and J ends lost 5 bases and 3 bases, in that order; junction bases with no gene match: 8. The CDR3 length is 17 residues. CDR3 bases: TGTGCCAGCAGCCCCCCCGGACTAGCGGGGGGTAAAGAGACCCAGTACTTC. As protein: CASSPPGLAGGKETQYF.

This chain links TRBV11-3 with TRBJ2-5; no definite D call. The CDR3 is made up of 13 amino acids. The germline V gene encodes CDR1 SGHNT and CDR2 YENEEA. Trimming cost V 1 base and J 2 bases, with 5 bases left between them. CDR3 amino acids: CASSLGSQETQYF. In nucleotides, the CDR3 is TGTGCCAGCAGCTTAGGGAGTCAAGAGACCCAGTACTTC.

The chain is built from TRBV10-3 and TRBJ2-2, with 9 bases that match TRBD2. CDR1 and CDR2 (germline): ENHRY, SYGVKD. V gave up 7 bases and J gave up 6 bases; unmatched junction bases: 9. This CDR3 is 15 amino acids long. The CDR3, as DNA: TGTGCCATCACGGAGACTAGCGGTCAGGCCGGGGAGCTGTTTTTT. Translating it yields CAITETSGQAGELFF.

This clone was counted once. The rearrangement links TRBV10-1 to TRBJ2-7; D is possibly TRBD2 (5 bases). Germline CDR1 and CDR2: WNHNN and SYGVQD (reference sequence). Trimming took off 0 bases at V and 3 bases at J, with 21 bases between the two ends. The CDR3 is made up of 18 amino acids. The CDR3 DNA reads as TGCGCCAGCAGTGAGTCGATGGAGGCAATCCCAAATTTCTACGAGCAGTACTTC. Its protein is CASSESMEAIPNFYEQYF.

The gene calls are TRBV28 and TRBJ2-4; TRBD2 matches at 9 bases. The CDR3 sequence is 16 residues long. Germline V gene lookup returns CDR1 MDHEN and CDR2 SYDVKM. J gave up 5 bases and V 8 bases, and 13 bases lay outside the gene matches. Here the CDR3 DNA reads TGTGCCAGCTGTTCAGGGGGGCGGGAGGGCGAAAACATTCAGTACTTC. Translation: CASCSGGREGENIQYF.

The table lists this clone with a count of one. The gene calls are TRBV5-6 and TRBJ2-4; 9 bases are a match to TRBD1. The CDR3 spans 16 residues. V lost 4 bases and J lost 1; bases outside the gene matches: 6. The germline CDR1 and CDR2 sequences are SGHDT and YYEEEE. CDR3 residues: CASSPRTGAAKNIQYF. The CDR3 DNA reads as TGTGCCAGCAGCCCAAGGACAGGGGCGGCCAAAAACATTCAGTACTTC.

This sequence joins TRBV10-3 and TRBJ2-3; 16 bases line up with TRBD2. The germline V gene encodes CDR1 ENHRY and CDR2 SYGVKD. V shed 6 bases and J 1 base; nucleotides not matched to a gene: 7. This CDR3 is 18 amino acids long. The CDR3: CAISAGLAGGPGTDTQYF. The DNA of the CDR3 is TGTGCCATCAGCGCGGGACTAGCGGGAGGGCCTGGCACAGATACGCAGTATTTT.

The chain has TRBV10-3 and TRBJ1-1; D possibly corresponds to TRBD1 (5 bases). The CDR3 is 17 residues long. Germline V gives CDR1 ENHRY, CDR2 SYGVKD. V gave up 2 bases and J gave up 0 bases, with 16 bases separating them. CDR3 coding DNA: TGTGCCATCAGTGAGAGTTGGGGCAGATACTTGAACACTGAAGCTTTCTTT. This sequence encodes CAISESWGRYLNTEAFF.